This T cell receptor (beta chain) was recorded in a study of T-cell memory formation after mild COVID-19. Findings of the study overall: Confirmation was lacking for SARS-CoV-2 specificity of second-wave clones that peaked on day 37.

The V gene lost 2 bases and the J gene lost 5 bases, with 25 bases spanning the gap. The CDR3 length is 19 residues. Looked up from germline, CDR1 is MNHEY and CDR2 is SVGEGT. Turning to this clonotype: The target antigen is unknown.

TCRdb redid the calling of the 5' RACE reads with MiXCR, one entry per CDR3 protein. The sample holds fewer than 400,000 distinct CDR3 sequences; over 10% are singletons and the top ten take 20% to 25%. The clonotype originates from a man aged 18 to 30 who had mild COVID-19 (a few samples of this study predate the infection). Cell type and time point are not known. V is TRBV6-2 or TRBV6-3 and J is TRBJ1-5, with D possibly being TRBD1 (5 bases). The sample taken for sequencing was PBMCs or a T cell subset sorted from them (not recorded which). CDR3 in DNA: TGTGCCAGCAGTTACCTATCCCGGGACGGAGGCTGGACTGATCAGCCCCAGCATTTT. As protein: CASSYLSRDGGWTDQPQHF.